This T cell receptor beta chain derives from a study of T cell responses to AZD1222 COVID-19 vaccine. Trimming removed 0 bases at V and 8 bases at J, with 11 bases between. There are 14 residues in the CDR3. Germline CDR1 is MRHNA and CDR2 is SNTAGT. Profiled with immunoSEQ multiplex PCR; TCRdb holds only in-frame clones, not every one. The sample consists of 160,000 or so clones, about nine tenths of them appearing once. The rearrangement uses TRBV6-4 and TRBJ2-1, with D perhaps TRBD1 or TRBD2 (7 bases each). Sequenced here: peripheral blood, sampled on day 0 of AZD1222 vaccination. The TCR comes from an adult in good health. CDR3 DNA sequence: TGTGCCAGCAGTGACTCGGGAGGGGGCCATGAGCAGTTCTTC. Translated, it gives CASSDSGGGHEQFF.